These T cell receptor beta chains were read from a single sample in a study of vaccination effects on CD4 cells after COVID-19. Assay used: immunoSEQ multiplex PCR; TCRdb lists only in-frame clones, some missing. The data contain tens of thousands of clones, about 78% of them singletons. These TCRs are of unknown antigen specificity. This material consisted of CD4+ T cells from PBMCs cultured with SARS-CoV-2 spike peptides, taken before COVID-19 vaccination. The receptors here all came from a human donor who received a COVID-19 vaccine. The CDR3 runs from the conserved cysteine through the conserved F or W. A D gene is named only where the DNA matches it firmly. Clone size is not always given. Where it is, it says once, few, many or a class for expanded clones.

v_call	j_call	d_call	clone_size	cdr3_nt	cdr3_aa
TRBV29-1	TRBJ1-1	TRBD1	NA	TGCAGCGTCGGACGTCGGACAGGGGCGGCTGAAGCTTTCTTT	CSVGRRTGAAEAFF
TRBV5-6	TRBJ2-2	NA	NA	TGTGCCAGCAGCTTGTTCTTAGGGCCGAACACCGGGGAGCTGTTTTTT	CASSLFLGPNTGELFF
TRBV19	TRBJ2-3	NA	NA	TGTGCCAGTTCACCCCGGGACCCTTCCACAGATACGCAGTATTTT	CASSPRDPSTDTQYF
TRBV6-5	TRBJ1-2	TRBD1	NA	TGTGCCAGCAACGCCGGGACAGGACCTAACTATGGCTACACCTTC	CASNAGTGPNYGYTF
TRBV6-1	TRBJ1-5	NA	NA	TGTGCCAGCAGTGAAGGGAGTTATAGCAATCAGCCCCAGCATTTT	CASSEGSYSNQPQHF
TRBV24-1	TRBJ2-1	TRBD2	once	TGTGCCACCAGTGATTGGGGCGGGGGGAAAAGCAATGAGCAGTTCTTC	CATSDWGGGKSNEQFF
TRBV7-3	TRBJ1-2	TRBD1	NA	TGTGCCAGCAGCCCAACCGGGACAGTGTCCGGTGGCTACACCTTC	CASSPTGTVSGGYTF
TRBV28	TRBJ2-3	NA	NA	TGTGCCAGCAGTCATAGCACAGATACGCAGTATTTT	CASSHSTDTQYF
TRBV9	TRBJ1-2	TRBD1	few	TGTGCCAGCAGTGCAAGAGCCTCCGGGACAGGAGATTTATTCTACACCTTC	CASSARASGTGDLFYTF
TRBV30	TRBJ2-1	NA	NA	TGTGCCTGGAGTGTTGTGGGGCTTTCCTACAATGAGCAGTTCTTC	CAWSVVGLSYNEQFF
TRBV30	TRBJ1-1	NA	NA	TGTGCCTGGGAAGTGACAGGGAACACTGAAGCTTTCTTT	CAWEVTGNTEAFF
TRBV24-1	TRBJ2-5	TRBD1	NA	TGTGCCACCAGTGACAATTCCGGGACAGAGAGGAGAGAGACCCAGTACTTC	CATSDNSGTERRETQYF
TRBV6-1	TRBJ1-1	TRBD1	NA	TGTGCCAGCAGTGAACAGGGGGGGGTGAACACTGAAGCTTTCTTT	CASSEQGGVNTEAFF
TRBV18	TRBJ2-3	NA	few	TGTGCCAGCTCACCACAAGGGAGCACAGATACGCAGTATTTT	CASSPQGSTDTQYF
TRBV7-3	TRBJ2-3	TRBD2	NA	TGTGCCAGCAGCAGAAAGACGGGCGGGGGTGGAAGCACAGATACGCAGTATTTT	CASSRKTGGGGSTDTQYF
TRBV7-2	TRBJ2-3	TRBD2	NA	TGTGCCAGCAACCGATTATCGGGGAGGGGTACGCAGTATTTT	CASNRLSGRGTQYF
TRBV5-4	TRBJ1-4	NA	NA	TGTGCCAGCAGCTTCCCGGGGGCGGATGAAAAACTGTTTTTT	CASSFPGADEKLFF
TRBV9	TRBJ2-5	TRBD2	NA	TGTGCCAGCAGCGTAGGGACTAGCGGGGGAGGAGAGACCCAGTACTTC	CASSVGTSGGGETQYF
TRBV19	TRBJ1-2	NA	NA	TGTGCCAGTACGAGACCGGGACCCTCGTATGGCTACACCTTC	CASTRPGPSYGYTF
TRBV2	TRBJ2-3	TRBD2	NA	TGTGCCAGCACCGTCCAGCGGGGGCGCACAGATACGCAGTATTTT	CASTVQRGRTDTQYF
TRBV5-1	TRBJ2-1	TRBD2	NA	TGCGCCAGCAGAAAACTGACTAGCGGGGGAAGAGATGAGCAGTTCTTC	CASRKLTSGGRDEQFF
TRBV18	TRBJ1-6	TRBD1	once	TGTGCCAGCTCACCGCAGGGGGCGCGAAATTCACCCCTCCACTTT	CASSPQGARNSPLHF